The 25 T cell receptor beta chains given below trace back to one sample, sequenced in a study of blood T cell repertoires in COVID-19. This table comes from immunoSEQ multiplex PCR, and its TCRdb copy is limited to in-frame clones, with some not included. The sample shows about 380,000 clones, 85% to 90% of them seen only once. The specimen sequenced was PBMCs or T cells enriched from blood (not recorded which). These receptors came from a woman between 18 and 30 years old who had recovered from COVID-19.

V and J are TRBV5-1 and TRBJ2-7, with 8 nucleotides matching TRBD2. The CDR3 contains 14 residues. Germline assignment: CDR1 SGHRS and CDR2 YFSETQ. The ends lost 1 base at V and 7 bases at J; junction bases unmatched: 7. CDR3 coding DNA: TGCGCCAGCAGCTTGTCGGGGGGGATCGGTGAGCAGTACTTC. Its translation: CASSLSGGIGEQYF.

The V and J genes are TRBV6-5 and TRBJ2-3, with 9 bases that match TRBD2. The germline gives CDR1 MNHEY, CDR2 SVGAGI. The CDR3 covers 14 residues. The junction had 5 bases not matched to a gene; V was cut back by 7 bases and J by 3 bases. This CDR3 reads CASIAGGKTDTQYF. The CDR3 region has the DNA TGTGCCAGCATTGCGGGGGGGAAGACAGATACGCAGTATTTT.

The chain combines TRBV4-3 with TRBJ1-2; TRBD1 aligns across 7 bases. The CDR3 loop spans 14 amino acids. With V trimmed by 4 bases and J by 4 bases, 6 bases remained unmatched. The V gene's germline CDR1 is LGHNA and CDR2 YSLEER. For the CDR3, the DNA is TGCGCCAGCAGCCCGGAGGGGGCCGGCTATGGCTACACCTTC. Translation gives CASSPEGAGYGYTF.

The chain carries TRBV2 and TRBJ1-5; 7 bases fit TRBD1. Germline CDR1 is SNHLY and CDR2 is FYNNEI. V dropped 5 bases and J dropped 5; count of bases not matched to a gene: 9. This CDR3 comprises 15 residues. The CDR3 reads CASSSGTVIHQPQHF. Here the CDR3 DNA reads TGTGCCAGCAGTTCCGGGACAGTAATCCATCAGCCCCAGCATTTT. The full variable domain, rest sourced from reference TRBV2 and TRBJ1-5, is EPEVTQTPSHQVTQMGQEVILRCVPISNHLYFYWYRQILGQKVEFLVSFYNNEISEKSEIFDDQFSVERPDGSNFTLKIRSTKLEDSAMYFCASSSGTVIHQPQHFGDGTRLSIL.

J is TRBJ1-2 and V is TRBV28, with TRBD1 matching 9 bases. Trimming removed 4 bases from V and 6 bases from J; junction bases left unmatched: 6. Germline CDR1 is MDHEN and CDR2 is SYDVKM. The CDR3 consists of 14 residues. In DNA, the CDR3 is TGTGCCAGCAGTTACGGGACAGGGTCTAATGGCTACACCTTC. Amino acid sequence: CASSYGTGSNGYTF.

The chain recombines TRBV10-3 with TRBJ1-1, with 9 bases fitting TRBD1. Germline V lookup: CDR1 ENHRY, CDR2 SYGVKD. There are 12 residues in the CDR3. V trimming: 10 bases; J trimming: 6 bases; junction bases outside the gene matches: 6. CDR3 nucleotide sequence: TGTGCCACCGGGACAGGGATCTCTGAAGCTTTCTTT. Protein product: CATGTGISEAFF.

The chain employs TRBV19 and TRBJ1-1, with TRBD1 identical over 7 bases. The CDR3 covers 13 residues. Germline values: CDR1 LNHDA, CDR2 SQIVND (reference sequence). After removal of 10 bases from V and 1 base from J, the junction contained 6 bases not matched to a gene. The CDR3 region has the DNA TGTGCCACTTCGACAGGGAAGAACACTGAAGCTTTCTTT. Protein: CATSTGKNTEAFF.

The chain combines TRBV11-2 with TRBJ2-1; 9 nucleotides align to TRBD2. Trimming cost V 3 bases and J 8 bases; bases outside gene matches: 11. Germline V gene lookup returns CDR1 SGHAT and CDR2 FQNNGV. This CDR3 contains 16 residues. The CDR3 protein is CASSFLATSGWHEQFF. The CDR3 bases are TGTGCCAGCAGCTTTTTAGCAACTAGCGGGTGGCATGAGCAGTTCTTC. The whole variable domain, filled in from reference TRBV11-2 and TRBJ2-1, reads EAGVAQSPRYKIIEKRQSVAFWCNPISGHATLYWYQQILGQGPKLLIQFQNNGVVDDSQLPKDRFSAERLKGVDSTLKIQPAKLEDSAVYLCASSFLATSGWHEQFFGPGTRLTVL.

The chain links TRBV6-2 or TRBV6-3 to TRBJ1-6; 12 bases match TRBD1. The CDR3 runs 20 residues. Germline CDR1 is MNHEY and CDR2 is SVGEGT. Trimming took 1 base from V and 5 from J; bases not matched to a gene: 12. In DNA, the CDR3 is TGTGCCAGCAGTTACTTAACCGGGACAGGGGGCCCGGTCCATAATTCACCCCTCCACTTT. Translated: CASSYLTGTGGPVHNSPLHF.

This chain joins TRBV5-1 and TRBJ1-6; 7 nucleotides align to TRBD1. This CDR3 comprises 14 residues. V trimming: 2 bases; J trimming: 7 bases; junction bases outside the gene matches: 3. Germline values: CDR1 SGHRS, CDR2 YFSETQ. The CDR3 protein is CASSFKGANSPLHF. Written as DNA, the CDR3 is TGCGCCAGCAGCTTCAAGGGGGCGAATTCACCCCTCCACTTT.

The chain is built from TRBV14 and TRBJ1-1; TRBD1 matches at 8 bases. The V gene's germline CDR1 is SGHDN and CDR2 FVKESK. The CDR3 spans 15 residues. The J segment lost 4 bases and the V segment lost 10 bases, leaving 14 bases of the junction unmatched. CDR3 sequence: CATSFGDRRTTEAFF. The CDR3 DNA sequence: TGTGCCACCTCCTTCGGGGACAGGAGAACCACTGAAGCTTTCTTT.

As concerns this clone: In the same sample, other DNA sequences code for this CDR3. The chain joins TRBV5-4 to TRBJ1-2; weak D call: TRBD1 (5 bases). Trimming took 4 bases from V and 2 from J, leaving 9 bases between them. This CDR3 spans 13 amino acids. Looked up from germline, CDR1 is SGHNT and CDR2 is YYREEE (reference sequence). CDR3 amino acids: CASSPDRNYGYTF. CDR3 DNA: TGTGCCAGCAGCCCTGACAGAAACTATGGCTACACCTTC.

This clone has only one observation. V and J are TRBV30 and TRBJ2-7, with TRBD2 matching 14 bases. The CDR3 has 11 residues. In germline, CDR1 is GTSNPN, CDR2 SVGIG (reference sequence). Germline trimming cut 8 bases from V and 6 bases from J; bases unmatched to any gene: 0. CDR3 sequence (DNA): TGTGCCGGGACTAGCGGGGGCGAGCAGTACTTC. Translating gives CAGTSGGEQYF.

This chain uses TRBV30 with TRBJ2-2; 7 bases are a match to TRBD1. V lost 7 bases, J lost 5 bases, and 7 bases stayed unmatched. The CDR3 has 13 residues. Germline V gene sequence: CDR1 GTSNPN, CDR2 SVGIG (reference sequence). Here the CDR3 DNA reads TGTGCCTCGACAGGGACGGAGACCGGGGAGCTGTTTTTT. Amino acid sequence: CASTGTETGELFF.

This rearrangement joins TRBV11-3 to TRBJ2-6, with TRBD1 identical over 7 bases. Unmatched junction bases numbered 11, after V lost 5 bases and J lost 4 bases. This CDR3 is built from 17 residues. The V gene's germline CDR1 is SGHNT and CDR2 YENEEA. The DNA of the CDR3 is TGTGCCAGCAGCGGAACACAGGGGCCGGGCGGGGCCAACGTCCTGACTTTC. Protein product: CASSGTQGPGGANVLTF.

V is TRBV6-5 and J is TRBJ1-4; D is possibly TRBD1 (5 bases). This CDR3 is 15 amino acids long. In germline, CDR1 is MNHEY, CDR2 SVGAGI. V was shortened by 5 bases and J by 2 bases, with 12 bases between the two germline ends. CDR3 in DNA: TGTGCCAGCAGTAAATCAGGGAGGACTAATGAAAAACTGTTTTTT. This codes for CASSKSGRTNEKLFF.

This rearrangement joins TRBV7-3 to TRBJ2-3, with D possibly TRBD2 on 7 matching bases. The CDR3 runs 16 residues. V was shortened by 1 base and J by 5 bases, with 16 bases between the two germline ends. In germline, CDR1 is SGHTA, CDR2 FQGTGA. The DNA of the CDR3 is TGTGCCAGCAGCTTAATACGCGGGGGCCGAGGAGATACGCAGTATTTT. Encoded protein: CASSLIRGGRGDTQYF.

The chain recombines TRBV7-2 with TRBJ2-3; 8 bases line up with TRBD2. CDR3 length: 15 amino acids. Unmatched junction bases numbered 3, after V lost 0 bases and J lost 4 bases. Germline V gene sequence: CDR1 SGHTA, CDR2 FQGNSA. Written as DNA, the CDR3 is TGTGCCAGCAGCTTAGCGTCGGGGGGGTCAGATACGCAGTATTTT. Translating it yields CASSLASGGSDTQYF.

The V and J genes are TRBV4-3 and TRBJ1-1; D remains ambiguous. The germline V gene has CDR1 LGHNA and CDR2 YSLEER. V lost 1 base and J 6 bases, leaving 9 bases between the germline ends. The CDR3 length is 13 residues. CDR3 nucleotide sequence: TGCGCCAGCAGCCAAGCTTTTAGTTCTGAAGCTTTCTTT. Its protein is CASSQAFSSEAFF.

The V gene is TRBV5-4, the J gene TRBJ1-2; a possible D gene is TRBD1 (6 bases). V lost 2 bases and J 8 bases, leaving 13 bases between the germline ends. Looked up from germline, CDR1 is SGHNT and CDR2 is YYREEE (reference sequence). The CDR3 has 13 residues. This chain's CDR3 is CASSLQGSLGYTF. CDR3 nucleotides: TGTGCCAGCAGCTTACAGGGATCCCTCGGCTACACCTTC. Looking up the rest from reference TRBV5-4 and TRBJ1-2 gives the full variable domain: ETGVTQSPTHLIKTRGQQVTLRCSSQSGHNTVSWYQQALGQGPQFIFQYYREEENGRGNFPPRFSGLQFPNYSSELNVNALELDDSALYLCASSLQGSLGYTFGSGTRLTVV.

This chain links TRBV2 with TRBJ1-1, with a tentative D call TRBD1 (5 bases). The ends were cut back, 3 bases at V and 0 bases at J, with 5 bases in the middle. The CDR3 spans 13 residues. CDR1 is SNHLY and CDR2 is FYNNEI in the germline V gene. This chain's CDR3 is CASSDRVNTEAFF. The CDR3 DNA reads TGTGCCAGCAGTGACAGGGTGAACACTGAAGCTTTCTTT.

This chain connects TRBV7-2 to TRBJ1-1, with D perhaps TRBD1 (6 bases). Deletions cut 1 base from V and 4 bases from J, with 16 bases between. This CDR3 region has 16 residues. In germline, CDR1 is SGHTA, CDR2 FQGNSA. The CDR3 protein is CASSLGVWATGTEAFF. The CDR3, as DNA: TGTGCCAGCAGCTTAGGGGTCTGGGCGACAGGCACTGAAGCTTTCTTT.

This chain connects TRBV6-5 to TRBJ1-1; D gene uncertain. The CDR3 runs to 14 residues. Germline CDR1 reads MNHEY; CDR2 reads SVGAGI. Between the trimmed V and J ends, which lost 4 bases and 4 bases, there was a span of 13 bases. CDR3 nucleotide sequence: TGTGCCAGCAGTTCGGGCCCGGAGGGCACTGAAGCTTTCTTT. This sequence encodes CASSSGPEGTEAFF.

This chain joins TRBV19 and TRBJ1-1; 7 nucleotides align to TRBD1. The CDR3 length is 15 residues. The V segment lost 3 bases and the J segment 8 bases; nucleotides outside the gene matches: 12. Germline CDR1 LNHDA, CDR2 SQIVND (reference sequence). CDR3: CASSIVGGPMIEAFF. CDR3 DNA sequence: TGTGCCAGTAGTATCGTAGGGGGCCCGATGATCGAAGCTTTCTTT.

The V gene is TRBV7-9, the J gene TRBJ2-5; D possibly corresponds to TRBD1 (6 bases). The germline V gene has CDR1 SEHNR and CDR2 FQNEAQ (reference sequence). Trimming pared 8 bases from V and 0 bases from J, leaving 16 bases between. The CDR3 covers 15 residues. CDR3: CASHARGTNQETQYF. In nucleotides, the CDR3 is TGTGCCAGCCACGCAAGGGGGACGAACCAAGAGACCCAGTACTTC.